The 21 T cell receptor beta chains listed next were all sequenced from one sample in a study of T cell repertoires in ileal Crohn's disease. The table came from immunoSEQ multiplex PCR; TCRdb's copy has only in-frame clones and leaves some out. The sample lists tens of thousands of clones, about 81% seen once, with around 5.6% in the top ten. The sequencing sample was made of ileal tissue. The source of these receptors is an adult with Crohn's disease.

There are a few counts of this clone. This chain uses TRBV19 with TRBJ1-1, with D perhaps matching TRBD1 (6 bases). The ends were cut back, 5 bases at V and 7 bases at J, with 11 bases in the middle. The CDR3 loop spans 12 amino acids. Germline-derived CDR1 and CDR2 are LNHDA and SQIVND (reference sequence). The CDR3 nucleotides are TGTGCCAGTAGTCCAGGGGTAAGTGAAGCTTTCTTT. It translates to CASSPGVSEAFF.

This clone has only a few counts. This chain's CDR3 is CASSSTGTDYGYTF. The DNA of the CDR3 is TGTGCCAGTAGTTCTACCGGGACAGACTATGGCTACACCTTC. This chain uses TRBV19 with TRBJ1-2, with 7 bases identical to TRBD1. CDR3 length: 14 residues. Germline CDR1 and CDR2: LNHDA and SQIVND (reference sequence). Losses at the gene ends were 5 bases for V and 3 bases for J; bases not matched to a gene: 6.

This clone appeared once. The chain has TRBV9 and TRBJ1-5; the D is unclear. V lost 7 bases and J lost 6, with 14 bases in between. Germline CDR1 SGDLS, CDR2 YYNGEE. CDR3 length: 13 residues. The CDR3 DNA is TGTGCCAGCTCACCATCGCCGGGTCAGCCCCAGCATTTT. This translates into CASSPSPGQPQHF.

V usage is TRBV4-1 and J usage is TRBJ2-2; possibly TRBD2 for D (5 bases). The V end was cut by 0 bases, the J end by 5 bases, with 10 bases between. Germline V lookup: CDR1 MGHRA, CDR2 YSYEKL. The CDR3 runs to 15 residues. For the CDR3, the DNA is TGCGCCAGCAGCCAAGAGGGAGTAGAAACCGGGGAGCTGTTTTTT. Amino acid sequence: CASSQEGVETGELFF.

This chain links TRBV9 with TRBJ2-1; 9 nucleotides match TRBD2. Unmatched junction bases numbered 8, after V lost 4 bases and J lost 0 bases. The CDR3 consists of 17 residues. The germline V gene has CDR1 SGDLS and CDR2 YYNGEE. This CDR3 is CASSLRLAVSSYNEQFF. The CDR3 bases are TGTGCCAGCAGCCTCCGACTAGCGGTTAGCTCCTACAATGAGCAGTTCTTC.

This chain joins TRBV5-1 and TRBJ2-1; 9 nucleotides agree with TRBD2. The CDR3 consists of 16 residues. Germline values: CDR1 SGHRS, CDR2 YFSETQ. V was clipped by 0 bases and J by 10 bases; unmatched bases: 11. DNA of the CDR3: TGCGCCAGCAGCTTGGCTACTAGCGGGCTTTTTGAGGAGCAGTTCTTC. Encoded protein: CASSLATSGLFEEQFF.

V and J are TRBV4-1 and TRBJ1-1, with 7 bases identical to TRBD1. The CDR3 totals 14 residues. Germline V gives CDR1 MGHRA, CDR2 YSYEKL. Germline trimming cut 5 bases from V and 8 bases from J; bases unmatched to any gene: 11. The CDR3 sequence: CASSSATGRVEAFF. The CDR3 DNA is TGCGCCAGCAGCTCGGCGACAGGGAGAGTAGAAGCTTTCTTT.

The genes are TRBV5-6 and TRBJ2-7; perhaps TRBD2 as D (5 bases). V was shortened by 5 bases and J by 6 bases, with 21 bases between the two germline ends. Germline V lookup: CDR1 SGHDT, CDR2 YYEEEE. The CDR3 runs to 15 residues. Here the CDR3 reads CASSGLPDWPVEQYF. The CDR3 DNA reads TGTGCCAGCAGTGGACTCCCGGACTGGCCCGTCGAGCAGTACTTC.

This CDR3 is CASSFKGEETQYF. For the CDR3, the DNA is TGTGCCAGCAGCTTTAAAGGGGAAGAGACCCAGTACTTC. This sequence joins TRBV7-2 and TRBJ2-5; possibly TRBD1 for D (5 bases). Germline lookup yields CDR1 SGHTA and CDR2 FQGNSA. This CDR3 has 13 residues. V was trimmed by 3 bases and J by 3 bases, leaving 8 bases between them.

This clone was seen a few times. The rearrangement joins TRBV27 to TRBJ2-5; 7 bases match TRBD2. Germline loops: CDR1 MNHEY, CDR2 SMNVEV (reference sequence). The ends lost 6 bases at V and 5 bases at J; junction bases unmatched: 12. The CDR3 sequence is 15 residues long. CDR3 sequence reads: CASSPRWGGMETQYF. The DNA of the CDR3 is TGTGCCAGCAGCCCCCGGTGGGGGGGGATGGAGACCCAGTACTTC.

The J gene is TRBJ1-2, the V gene TRBV6-5, with 8 bases fitting TRBD1. From germline, CDR1 is MNHEY and CDR2 SVGAGI. This CDR3 is 14 amino acids long. V trimming: 2 bases; J trimming: 4 bases; junction bases outside the gene matches: 3. The DNA for the CDR3 is TGTGCCAGCAGTTACCAGGGGGCAGGCTATGGCTACACCTTC. Encoded protein: CASSYQGAGYGYTF.

The chain carries TRBV5-5 and TRBJ1-1; 8 nucleotides align to TRBD1. The germline CDR1 and CDR2 sequences are SGHKS and YYEKEE (reference sequence). The CDR3 extends over 15 amino acids. After removal of 4 bases from V and 1 base from J, the junction contained 6 bases not matched to a gene. The CDR3 nucleotides read TGTGCCAGCAGCCTCCGGGACAGGACGAACACTGAAGCTTTCTTT. As protein: CASSLRDRTNTEAFF. The whole variable domain, filled in from reference TRBV5-5 and TRBJ1-1, reads DAGVTQSPTHLIKTRGQQVTLRCSPISGHKSVSWYQQVLGQGPQFIFQYYEKEERGRGNFPDRFSARQFPNYSSELNVNALLLGDSALYLCASSLRDRTNTEAFFGQGTRLTVV.

The chain combines TRBV2 with TRBJ1-2; unclear D gene. The CDR3 covers 15 residues. In germline, CDR1 is SNHLY, CDR2 FYNNEI. Trimming took off 6 bases at V and 4 bases at J, with 18 bases between the two ends. The CDR3 DNA follows: TGTGCCAGCAGGGTACGAAGTTGGAGGGTCTATGGCTACACCTTC. It codes for CASRVRSWRVYGYTF.

This chain joins TRBV5-1 and TRBJ1-3, with no clear D. The CDR3 is 16 amino acids. CDR1 and CDR2 (germline): SGHRS, YFSETQ. Deletions cut 0 bases from V and 3 bases from J, with 13 bases between. CDR3 sequence (DNA): TGCGCCAGCAGCTTGGCCTCCCAGAGAGGTGGAAACACCATATATTTT. Encoded protein: CASSLASQRGGNTIYF.

This chain joins TRBV5-4 and TRBJ1-1; TRBD1 might be the D (5 bases). Trimming removed 4 bases from V and 0 bases from J, with 13 bases in between. Germline CDR1 SGHNT, CDR2 YYREEE (reference sequence). The CDR3 sequence is 15 residues long. The DNA of the CDR3 is TGTGCCAGCAGCCCACGGGGGATCTTGAACACTGAAGCTTTCTTT. Its translation: CASSPRGILNTEAFF.

The chain has TRBV5-1 and TRBJ2-5; TRBD1 is a possible D gene (7 bases). The CDR3 loop spans 13 amino acids. V was shortened by 4 bases and J by 4 bases, with 11 bases between the two germline ends. Germline V gives CDR1 SGHRS, CDR2 YFSETQ. The CDR3 here is CASSPGGRETQYF. Here the CDR3 DNA reads TGCGCCAGCAGCCCAGGGGGGAGAGAGACCCAGTACTTC.

V is TRBV27 and J is TRBJ1-2, with TRBD1 as a possible D gene (5 bases). This CDR3 is 11 amino acids long. Germline assignment: CDR1 MNHEY and CDR2 SMNVEV (reference sequence). The V gene lost 10 bases and the J gene lost 8 bases, with 14 bases spanning the gap. The DNA of the CDR3 is TGTGCCACCCAGGGTAGAGGCGGCTACACCTTC. Translated: CATQGRGGYTF.

The CDR3 loop reads CASSWTGFGYEQYF. The CDR3 DNA reads as TGTGCCAGCAGCTGGACAGGCTTCGGCTACGAGCAGTACTTC. The chain carries TRBV7-8 and TRBJ2-7; 7 nucleotides align to TRBD1. The CDR3 spans 14 residues. After removal of 4 bases from V and 3 bases from J, the junction contained 6 bases not matched to a gene. Per the germline V gene, CDR1 is SGHVS and CDR2 is FQNEAQ.

The J gene is TRBJ2-1, the V gene TRBV7-7; the match to TRBD1 covers 9 bases. The CDR3 runs to 15 residues. CDR1 and CDR2 (germline): SSHAT, FNYEAQ (reference sequence). With 0 bases clipped from V and 10 bases from J, the junction kept 7 bases outside the gene matches. CDR3 protein: CASSLADRGFGEQFF. The CDR3 DNA reads as TGTGCCAGCAGCTTAGCGGACAGGGGCTTCGGAGAGCAGTTCTTC. Looking up the rest from reference TRBV7-7 and TRBJ2-1 gives the full variable domain: GAGVSQSPRYKVTKRGQDVTLRCDPISSHATLYWYQQALGQGPEFLTYFNYEAQPDKSGLPSDRFSAERPEGSISTLTIQRTEQRDSAMYRCASSLADRGFGEQFFGPGTRLTVL.

This sequence joins TRBV18 and TRBJ2-1, with D hard to call. Germline V gives CDR1 KGHSH, CDR2 LQKENI. The CDR3 loop spans 14 amino acids. The V and J ends lost 2 bases and 4 bases respectively, with 9 bases between them. The DNA for the CDR3 is TGTGCCAGCTCACCAGCACAGTCATACAATGAGCAGTTCTTC. This codes for CASSPAQSYNEQFF.

The rearrangement uses TRBV30 and TRBJ2-5, with D perhaps TRBD2 (6 bases). The V gene lost 2 bases and the J gene lost 5 bases, with 12 bases spanning the gap. The CDR3 is 13 amino acids. CDR1 is GTSNPN and CDR2 is SVGIG in the germline V gene (reference sequence). CDR3 bases: TGTGCCTGGAGTTTCGGGACTGGGGAGACCCAGTACTTC. It translates to CAWSFGTGETQYF.